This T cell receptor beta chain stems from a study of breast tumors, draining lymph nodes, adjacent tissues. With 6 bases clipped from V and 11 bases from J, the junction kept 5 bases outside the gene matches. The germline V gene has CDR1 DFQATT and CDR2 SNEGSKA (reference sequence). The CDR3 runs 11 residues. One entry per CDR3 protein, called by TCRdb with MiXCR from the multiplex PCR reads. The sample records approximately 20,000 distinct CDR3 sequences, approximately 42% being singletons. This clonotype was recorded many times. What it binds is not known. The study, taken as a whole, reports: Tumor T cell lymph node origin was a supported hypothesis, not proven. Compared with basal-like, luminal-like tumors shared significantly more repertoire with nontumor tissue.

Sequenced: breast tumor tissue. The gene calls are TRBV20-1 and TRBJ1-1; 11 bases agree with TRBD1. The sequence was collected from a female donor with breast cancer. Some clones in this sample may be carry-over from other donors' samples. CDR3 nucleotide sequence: TGCAGTGCCACGGGACAGGGGGTGGCTTTCTTT. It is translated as CSATGQGVAFF.